The 7 T cell receptor beta chains below were found in one sample sequenced in a study of blood T cell repertoires in COVID-19. Some clones are missing from TCRdb's copy, which holds only in-frame ones; the method was immunoSEQ multiplex PCR. The sample comprises around 220,000 clones, under 85% of which are singletons, and 3% to 4% rests with the top ten. The specimen was peripheral blood. The receptors originated from a woman between 35 and 50 years old with active or convalescent COVID-19.

The chain is built from TRBV28 and TRBJ1-2; possible D gene TRBD1, 5 bases. Germline lookup yields CDR1 MDHEN and CDR2 SYDVKM. The CDR3 covers 13 residues. The V end was cut by 7 bases, the J end by 6 bases, with 15 bases between. CDR3 region: CASIPGGRHGYTF. CDR3 coding DNA: TGTGCCAGCATCCCGGGGGGTAGACATGGCTACACCTTC.

The V gene is TRBV5-1, the J gene TRBJ1-2, with a tentative D call TRBD1 (6 bases). Trimming shortened V by 4 bases and J by 8 bases, and 18 bases separated the two germline ends. Germline CDR1 is SGHRS and CDR2 is YFSETQ. This CDR3 region has 14 residues. The CDR3 is CASSPQAGAKGYTF. In DNA, the CDR3 is TGCGCCAGCAGCCCCCAGGCGGGGGCGAAAGGCTACACCTTC.

The count of this clone is one. This chain links TRBV5-6 with TRBJ1-2; tentative D call: TRBD1 (5 bases). CDR1 is SGHDT, CDR2 YYEEEE, per germline. The CDR3 is made up of 13 amino acids. The ends were cut back, 4 bases at V and 4 bases at J, with 11 bases in the middle. This CDR3 is CASSRRGAYGYTF. The DNA for the CDR3 is TGTGCCAGCAGCAGGAGGGGTGCCTATGGCTACACCTTC. Variable domain in full (rest from reference TRBV5-6 and TRBJ1-2): DAGVTQSPTHLIKTRGQQVTLRCSPKSGHDTVSWYQQALGQGPQFIFQYYEEEERQRGNFPDRFSGHQFPNYSSELNVNALLLGDSALYLCASSRRGAYGYTFGSGTRLTVV.

This chain links TRBV19 with TRBJ2-2, with a possible D match to TRBD1 (6 bases). The CDR3 totals 14 residues. Germline CDR1 and CDR2: LNHDA and SQIVND (reference sequence). The V end lost 11 bases, the J end lost 0 bases, and 13 bases lay between the germline ends. The CDR3 DNA is TGTGCCGGCCAACAGGGACCGAACACCGGGGAGCTGTTTTTT. It specifies CAGQQGPNTGELFF.

V and J are TRBV6-5 and TRBJ1-1, with TRBD1 matching over 7 bases. The CDR3 covers 14 residues. Germline-derived CDR1 and CDR2 are MNHEY and SVGAGI. J lost 3 bases, V lost 5 bases, and 6 bases had no gene match. The CDR3 DNA is TGTGCCAGCAGTCGACAGGGCGAAGACACTGAAGCTTTCTTT. Translation: CASSRQGEDTEAFF.

The sample holds one count of this clone. The chain carries TRBV2 and TRBJ1-1, with 7 bases lining up with TRBD1. Germline V CDR1 and CDR2: SNHLY, FYNNEI. The CDR3 contains 13 residues. Trimming removed 8 bases from V and 1 base from J; junction bases left unmatched: 4. The DNA of the CDR3 is TGTGCCAGCTCGGGACAGACGAACACTGAAGCTTTCTTT. This codes for CASSGQTNTEAFF.

This chain uses TRBV29-1 with TRBJ2-2, with TRBD2 as a possible D gene (5 bases). Germline lookup yields CDR1 SQVTM and CDR2 ANQGSEA. V shed 7 bases and J shed 6 bases, with 15 bases lying between them. The CDR3 has 13 amino acids. The CDR3 loop reads CSALGDLAGELFF. The CDR3 nucleotides read TGCAGCGCCCTGGGAGATCTGGCCGGGGAGCTGTTTTTT.